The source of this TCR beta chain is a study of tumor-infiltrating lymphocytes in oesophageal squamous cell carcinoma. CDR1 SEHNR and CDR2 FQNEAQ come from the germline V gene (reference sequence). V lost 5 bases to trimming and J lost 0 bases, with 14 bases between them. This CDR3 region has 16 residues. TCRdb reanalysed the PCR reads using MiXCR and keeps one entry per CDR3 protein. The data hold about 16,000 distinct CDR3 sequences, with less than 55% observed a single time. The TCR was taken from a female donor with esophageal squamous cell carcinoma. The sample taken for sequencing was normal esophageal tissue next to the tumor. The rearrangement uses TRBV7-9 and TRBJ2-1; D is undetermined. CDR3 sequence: CASSPSILSSYNEQFF. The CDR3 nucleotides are TGTGCCAGCAGCCCCTCAATCCTGAGCTCCTACAATGAGCAGTTCTTC.